This TCR beta chain was sequenced during a study of shared clonotypes between healthy human individuals. Study at large: Samples came from a couple of female and a few male donors aged 18 to 49.

With V trimmed by 7 bases and J by 5 bases, 7 bases remained unmatched. CDR1 and CDR2 from the germline V gene are SGHAT and FQNNGV. The CDR3 extends over 13 amino acids. Data came from immunoSEQ multiplex PCR; TCRdb stores just in-frame clones and leaves some out. Of some 2 million clones in the sample, roughly 94% were seen once. Terminally differentiated effector memory CD45RA+ cells were excluded from the naive CD8 cells, which were CD45RO-negative and positively selected for CCR7. The sample was naive CD8+ T cells sorted from blood. This TCR was recovered from a man between 18 and 29 years old in good health. V is TRBV11-2 and J is TRBJ1-1, with 7 bases lining up with TRBD1. CDR3 DNA sequence: TGTGCCAGCACACAGGGGTTATTAACTGAAGCTTTCTTT. Translation gives CASTQGLLTEAFF.